The sequence of this T cell receptor (beta chain) was determined in a study of spatial heterogeneity in lung cancer. Study-wide results and limits: Within tumors, counts of expanded alpha and beta TCRs tracked tumor mutation counts.

Carried by each TCR cDNA molecule was a unique molecular identifier. From the 5' RACE reads, TCRdb called clonotypes with MiXCR, one entry per CDR3 protein. The table lists roughly 18,000 distinct CDR3 sequences, 9.5% to 10% of them singletons. This clonotype showed up many times. The antigen remains undetermined. With the library built for alpha chains, this beta chain is off target and its frequency is not meaningful. Germline CDR1 LNHDA, CDR2 SQIVND (reference sequence). The CDR3 runs to 15 residues. V lost 3 bases and J lost 2, with 10 bases in between. Time point defined: sample taken at primary tumor resection. Unsorted whole RNA from tumor, nontumor lung or frozen PBMC underwent sequencing.

The chain employs TRBV19 and TRBJ2-2; D remains ambiguous. This clonotype originated in a female donor with early-stage non-small cell lung cancer. The input for sequencing was lung tumor tissue, taken at surgery. CDR3 coding DNA: TGTGCCAGTAGTATTGGACGGATTAACACCGGGGAGCTGTTTTTT. Translating it yields CASSIGRINTGELFF.